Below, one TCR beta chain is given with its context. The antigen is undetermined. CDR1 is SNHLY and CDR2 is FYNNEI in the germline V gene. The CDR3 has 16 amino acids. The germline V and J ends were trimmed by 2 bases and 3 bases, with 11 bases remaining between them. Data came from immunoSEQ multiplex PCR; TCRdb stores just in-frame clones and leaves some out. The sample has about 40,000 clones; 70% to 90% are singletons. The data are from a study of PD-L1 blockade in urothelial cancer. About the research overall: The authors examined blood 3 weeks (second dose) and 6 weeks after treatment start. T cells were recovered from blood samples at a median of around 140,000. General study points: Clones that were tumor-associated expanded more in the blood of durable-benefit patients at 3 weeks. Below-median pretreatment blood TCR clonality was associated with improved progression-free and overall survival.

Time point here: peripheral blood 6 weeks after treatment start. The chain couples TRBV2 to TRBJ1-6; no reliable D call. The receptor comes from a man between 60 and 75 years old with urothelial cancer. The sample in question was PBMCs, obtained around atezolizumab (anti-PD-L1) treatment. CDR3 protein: CASSESNSVYNSPLHF. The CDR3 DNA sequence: TGTGCCAGCAGTGAAAGTAACAGTGTCTATAATTCACCCCTCCACTTT.